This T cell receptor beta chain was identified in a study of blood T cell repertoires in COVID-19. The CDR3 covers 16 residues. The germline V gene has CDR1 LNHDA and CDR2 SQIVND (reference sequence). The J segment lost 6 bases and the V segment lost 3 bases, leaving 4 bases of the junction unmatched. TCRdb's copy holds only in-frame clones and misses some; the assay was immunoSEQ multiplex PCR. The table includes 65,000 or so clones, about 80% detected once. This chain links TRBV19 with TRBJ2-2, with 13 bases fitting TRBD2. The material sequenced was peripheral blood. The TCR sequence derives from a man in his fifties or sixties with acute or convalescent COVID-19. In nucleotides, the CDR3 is TGTGCCAGTAGTATTGCGGGACTAGCGGGGCCCGGGGAGCTGTTTTTT. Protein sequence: CASSIAGLAGPGELFF. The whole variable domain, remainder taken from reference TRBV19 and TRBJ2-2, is DGGITQSPKYLFRKEGQNVTLSCEQNLNHDAMYWYRQDPGQGLRLIYYSQIVNDFQKGDIAEGYSVSREKKESFPLTVTSAQKNPTAFYLCASSIAGLAGPGELFFGEGSRLTVL.